These 12 T cell receptor beta chains were all obtained from the same sample, sequenced in a study of T cell changes during pregnancy in multiple sclerosis (dated by TCRdb to the late 2010s). The library was produced with the immunoSEQ multiplex PCR assay. TCRdb carries this immuneACCESS record with in-frame sequences only. Its versions omit some clonotypes, under half of them owing to an unresolved V gene in the studies checked, with the rest unexplained. The sample table contains roughly 110,000 clones; only one count was recorded for around 90% of them. The biggest ten clones account for approximately 1.6% of the sample. The material was peripheral blood, obtained after pregnancy. These receptors all come from a female donor with multiple sclerosis, enrolled in a pregnancy study.

This chain joins TRBV6-5 and TRBJ2-3; 9 bases are shared with TRBD1. Germline V CDR1 and CDR2: MNHEY, SVGAGI. V shed 4 bases, J shed 4 bases, and the junction held 9 bases outside the gene matches. This CDR3 has 16 amino acids. The CDR3: CASSWNTGGGSDTQYF. CDR3 nucleotides: TGTGCCAGCAGTTGGAACACAGGGGGCGGGTCAGATACGCAGTATTTT.

Concerning this clone itself: Its ends do not fully match the called genes, so a read error is possible. The genes are TRBV18 and TRBJ1-2, with D possibly TRBD1 on 5 matching bases. CDR1 and CDR2 (germline): KGHSH, LQKENI. This CDR3 has 16 amino acids. This CDR3 reads CASSLPFRDSNSGYTF. The DNA of the CDR3 is TGTGCCAGCTCACTACCCTTCCGGGACTCGAACTCTGGCTACACCTTC.

The genes are TRBV13 and TRBJ2-2; TRBD1 matches at 8 bases. The CDR3 is 16 residues long. The germline V gene has CDR1 PRHDT and CDR2 FYEKMQ (reference sequence). The V and J ends lost 5 bases and 3 bases, in that order; junction bases with no gene match: 8. In nucleotides, the CDR3 is TGTGCCAGCAGCGGTTTGCCGGGACAGGACACCGGGGAGCTGTTTTTT. It codes for CASSGLPGQDTGELFF. The complete variable domain, with remaining parts taken from reference TRBV13 and TRBJ2-2, reads AAGVIQSPRHLIKEKRETATLKCYPIPRHDTVYWYQQGPGQDPQFLISFYEKMQSDKGSIPDRFSAQQFSDYHSELNMSSLELGDSALYFCASSGLPGQDTGELFFGEGSRLTVL.

A single count supports this clone. The V call is TRBV19, the J call TRBJ1-4; D gene ambiguous. Trimming took off 4 bases at V and 2 bases at J, with 14 bases between the two ends. The germline gives CDR1 LNHDA, CDR2 SQIVND (reference sequence). The CDR3 is 16 amino acids. In nucleotides, the CDR3 is TGTGCCAGTAGTAATAACGAGAAGTGGACTAATGAAAAACTGTTTTTT. Its protein is CASSNNEKWTNEKLFF.

J is TRBJ2-5 and V is TRBV27; tentatively, D is TRBD1 (6 bases). Germline lookup yields CDR1 MNHEY and CDR2 SMNVEV (reference sequence). Trimming left V 6 bases short and J 5 bases short, with 13 bases between. The CDR3 contains 13 residues. The CDR3 nucleotides are TGTGCCAGCAGCTATACAGGGTCCGAGACCCAGTACTTC. The encoded protein is CASSYTGSETQYF.

This chain connects TRBV2 to TRBJ2-7; TRBD2 matches 9 bases. CDR1 and CDR2 from the germline V gene are SNHLY and FYNNEI. The junction had 11 bases not matched to a gene; V was cut back by 8 bases and J by 3 bases. This CDR3 has 15 residues. The CDR3 reads CASSNAGTSNYEQYF. The CDR3 DNA is TGTGCCAGCTCTAACGCCGGGACTAGCAACTACGAGCAGTACTTC.

The chain links TRBV5-1 to TRBJ1-3; possibly TRBD1 for D (5 bases). Germline values: CDR1 SGHRS, CDR2 YFSETQ. Trimming took off 0 bases at V and 0 bases at J, with 13 bases between the two ends. The CDR3 contains 17 residues. The CDR3: CASSLGAGPTSGNTIYF. CDR3 bases: TGCGCCAGCAGCTTGGGGGCAGGGCCAACCTCTGGAAACACCATATATTTT.

This clone was counted only a few times. J is TRBJ1-2 and V is TRBV28; 9 bases are a match to TRBD1. The CDR3 is made up of 12 amino acids. From germline, CDR1 is MDHEN and CDR2 SYDVKM. J was trimmed by 6 bases and V by 6 bases; bases with no gene match: 2. The CDR3, as DNA: TGTGCCAGCAGCAACAGGGGGCATGGCTACACCTTC. Translating it yields CASSNRGHGYTF.

This chain connects TRBV7-3 to TRBJ2-1, with TRBD2 identical over 8 bases. This CDR3 is 16 amino acids long. The germline CDR1 and CDR2 sequences are SGHTA and FQGTGA. V was pared by 4 bases and J by 3 bases, with 8 bases of the junction left unmatched. The CDR3 spells CASSSGGLGVYNEQFF. The CDR3 DNA sequence: TGTGCCAGCAGCTCTGGGGGACTAGGGGTCTACAATGAGCAGTTCTTC.

The chain links TRBV7-3 to TRBJ2-5; 10 positions match TRBD1. V was clipped by 2 bases and J by 4 bases; unmatched bases: 7. The CDR3 has 16 residues. Germline V gene lookup returns CDR1 SGHTA and CDR2 FQGTGA. The CDR3 DNA is TGTGCCAGCAGCTTAGGGACGACAGGGGGCGCAGAGACCCAGTACTTC. Protein product: CASSLGTTGGAETQYF.

The chain joins TRBV6-5 to TRBJ1-1, with 8 bases that match TRBD1. The CDR3 consists of 16 residues. CDR1 is MNHEY and CDR2 is SVGAGI in the germline V gene. The junction had 10 bases not matched to a gene; V was cut back by 3 bases and J by 4 bases. CDR3 protein: CASSYKRQGRGTEAFF. The CDR3 nucleotides are TGTGCCAGCAGTTATAAGAGACAGGGGAGAGGCACTGAAGCTTTCTTT.

The chain is built from TRBV6-1 and TRBJ1-2; TRBD1 might be the D (5 bases). The ends were cut back, 0 bases at V and 4 bases at J, with 12 bases in the middle. CDR1 is MNHNS, CDR2 SASEGT, per germline. This CDR3 has 15 residues. CDR3 DNA: TGTGCCAGCAGTGAAGCCGACAGCGCCGGCTATGGCTACACCTTC. It yields the protein CASSEADSAGYGYTF.